Listed below are T cell receptor beta chains from one sample, sequenced in a study of CD8 T cells in ankylosing spondylitis. Each CDR3 protein is one row after TCRdb ran MiXCR on the 5' RACE reads. Of tens of thousands of distinct CDR3 sequences detected, under 30% appear once; the ten largest clones hold less than 60%. Sequenced material: blood, either unsorted or a sorted T cell fraction (not recorded which). The receptors come from a male donor with ankylosing spondylitis or in good health (not recorded which). Both conserved end residues are part of each CDR3. The order of the fields is J gene, D gene, clone size, V gene, CDR3 protein, CDR3 DNA. D genes are given only for firm matches. Expanded clones get a size class; other rows say once, few or many, or leave the size out.

TRBJ1-2	.	many	TRBV6-5	CASSYAGKGYTF	TGTGCCAGCAGTTACGCGGGAAAAGGTTACACCTTC
TRBJ2-7	.	.	TRBV7-8	CASSGGTPISEQYF	TGTGCCAGCAGCGGAGGGACACCGATCTCCGAGCAGTACTTC
TRBJ2-1	TRBD2	.	TRBV20-1	CSARSTSGGRKYNEQFF	TGCAGTGCTAGATCTACTAGCGGAGGACGAAAATACAATGAGCAGTTCTTC
TRBJ1-1	.	many	TRBV9	CASSVATNTEAFF	TGTGCCAGCAGCGTAGCCACGAACACTGAAGCTTTCTTT
TRBJ2-3	TRBD2	few	TRBV20-1	CSAHGLAGDSDTQYF	TGCAGTGCTCACGGACTAGCGGGGGACTCAGATACGCAGTATTTT
TRBJ1-4	TRBD1	few	TRBV5-6	CASSNWDRFNEKLFF	TGTGCCAGCAGCAATTGGGACAGGTTTAATGAAAAACTGTTTTTT
TRBJ2-3	.	.	TRBV20-1	CSAPQTVTSPNTQYF	TGCAGTGCTCCTCAGACAGTGACTTCACCTAATACGCAGTATTTT
TRBJ2-1	.	many	TRBV7-2	CASSLGGASYNEQFF	TGTGCCAGCAGCTTAGGCGGGGCCTCCTACAATGAGCAGTTCTTC
TRBJ2-3	TRBD2	.	TRBV3-1	CASSQERGDVTDTQYF	TGTGCCAGCAGCCAAGAGCGGGGGGACGTCACAGATACGCAGTATTTT
TRBJ1-1	.	.	TRBV5-1	CASSPGVTSTEAFF	TGCGCCAGCAGCCCCGGGGTGACTAGCACTGAAGCTTTCTTT
TRBJ2-7	TRBD2	few	TRBV7-9	CASSSRLAGVQAEQYF	TGTGCCAGCAGCTCGAGACTAGCGGGAGTTCAGGCCGAGCAGTACTTC
TRBJ2-5	TRBD2	few	TRBV12-3/TRBV12-4	CASSLTSGQLQETQYF	TGTGCCAGCAGCCTGACTAGCGGCCAACTCCAAGAGACCCAGTACTTC
TRBJ2-3	TRBD2	.	TRBV5-1	CASSLLEAGAGSTDTQYF	TGCGCCAGCAGCTTATTAGAAGCGGGAGCTGGGAGCACAGATACGCAGTATTTT
TRBJ1-1	.	.	TRBV18	CASSHSSDTEAFF	TGTGCCAGCTCACATAGCAGTGACACTGAAGCTTTCTTT
TRBJ1-2	.	many	TRBV7-2	CASSFARTSVANYGYTF	TGTGCCAGCAGCTTTGCACGCACCTCTGTAGCTAACTATGGCTACACCTTC
TRBJ1-1	TRBD1	many	TRBV5-5	CASSLMGQGAWVTEAFF	TGTGCCAGCAGCTTGATGGGTCAGGGGGCCTGGGTCACTGAAGCTTTCTTT
TRBJ2-1	.	.	TRBV7-9	CASSSPLDEQFF	TGTGCCAGCAGCTCACCACTAGATGAGCAGTTCTTC
TRBJ1-1	.	.	TRBV12-3/TRBV12-4	CASSLGPTKNTEAFF	TGTGCCAGCAGTTTAGGGCCCACAAAGAACACTGAAGCTTTCTTT
TRBJ1-4	.	.	TRBV7-8	CASSLRSRTEKLFF	TGTGCCAGCAGCTTAAGGTCTAGAACTGAAAAACTGTTTTTT
TRBJ2-2	.	.	TRBV20-1	CSARGGEANTGELFF	TGCAGTGCTAGAGGGGGGGAAGCGAACACCGGGGAGCTGTTTTTT
TRBJ2-2	.	.	TRBV9	CASSEGPGELFF	TGTGCCAGCAGCGAAGGACCCGGGGAGCTGTTTTTT
TRBJ2-7	TRBD2	once	TRBV10-2	CASSETSGAYEQYF	TGCGCCAGCAGTGAGACTAGCGGAGCCTACGAGCAGTACTTC
TRBJ2-7	TRBD2	few	TRBV10-3	CAISDQGLAPYEQYF	TGTGCCATCAGTGACCAGGGACTAGCCCCCTACGAGCAGTACTTC
TRBJ2-2	TRBD1	few	TRBV2	CASKSGGTGELFF	TGTGCCAGCAAATCAGGGGGCACCGGGGAGCTGTTTTTT
TRBJ2-4	.	.	TRBV7-2	CASSAPSSGAKNIQYF	TGTGCCAGCAGCGCCCCGAGTAGTGGCGCCAAAAACATTCAGTACTTC
TRBJ2-3	TRBD1	.	TRBV4-1	CASSQGQGRTTDTQYF	TGCGCCAGCAGCCAAGGACAGGGGCGTACCACAGATACGCAGTATTTT
TRBJ2-1	TRBD2	few	TRBV5-4	CASSSLAVNSYNEQFF	TGTGCCAGCAGCTCCCTAGCGGTGAACTCCTACAATGAGCAGTTCTTC
TRBJ2-5	TRBD2	many	TRBV20-1	CSVSSTTLAGEETQYF	TGCAGTGTTAGTTCGACTACTCTAGCGGGTGAAGAGACCCAGTACTTC
TRBJ1-5	.	many	TRBV30	CAWSRGYSNQPQHF	TGTGCCTGGAGTCGGGGCTATAGCAATCAGCCCCAGCATTTT
TRBJ1-5	.	few	TRBV28	CASSLWAQPNQPQHF	TGTGCCAGCAGTTTATGGGCACAGCCGAATCAGCCCCAGCATTTT
TRBJ2-1	.	.	TRBV2	CASSTGTLESEQFF	TGTGCCAGCAGCACCGGGACCCTGGAAAGTGAGCAGTTCTTC
TRBJ2-1	.	.	TRBV5-1	CASSLARGVSYNEQFF	TGCGCCAGCAGCTTGGCGCGCGGCGTGAGCTACAATGAGCAGTTCTTC
TRBJ2-3	.	few	TRBV20-1	CSASLLALTPRDTQYF	TGCAGTGCTAGCCTTCTCGCACTTACCCCCAGAGATACGCAGTATTTT